This T cell receptor beta chain was obtained from a study of T-cell reconstitution after alpha-beta-depleted transplantation in children. The CDR3 contains 15 residues. The ends lost 6 bases at V and 0 bases at J; junction bases unmatched: 5. Whole-study findings and limits: Among T cells one year after transplant, newly produced cells accounted for most counts and diversity. As was reported, about two months after transplant, alpha-beta T cells came from several hundred expanded graft clones.

This clonotype was observed many times. Its target is unknown. A library of TCRbeta sequences, prepared with unique molecular identifiers, was generated. One entry per CDR3 protein results from TCRdb running MiXCR on the PCR reads. The table lists about 980,000 distinct CDR3 sequences, less than 30% of them singletons. The TCR originated in a boy under three years old who had a stem cell transplant for SCID, so the T cells may come from the graft donor. J is TRBJ2-1 and V is TRBV12-3 or TRBV12-4, with 7 bases identical to TRBD1. The source material was PBMCs, mostly from graft donor cells, sampled 360 days after TCRalphabeta/CD19-depleted stem cell transplant. CDR3 DNA sequence: TGTGCCAGCAGCCCCGGGACAGCCTCCTACAATGAGCAGTTCTTC. The encoded protein is CASSPGTASYNEQFF.